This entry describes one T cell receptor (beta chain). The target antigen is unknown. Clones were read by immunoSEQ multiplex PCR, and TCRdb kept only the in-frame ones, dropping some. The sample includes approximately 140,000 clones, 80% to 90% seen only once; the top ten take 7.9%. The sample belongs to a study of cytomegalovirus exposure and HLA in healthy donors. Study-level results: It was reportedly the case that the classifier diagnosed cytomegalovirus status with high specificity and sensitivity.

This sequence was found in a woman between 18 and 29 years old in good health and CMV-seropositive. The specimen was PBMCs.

CDR3 protein: CASSFGGFSTYEQYF. CDR3 DNA: TGTGCCAGCAGTTTCGGGGGATTTTCAACCTACGAGCAGTACTTC. The rearrangement links TRBV27 to TRBJ2-7; perhaps TRBD2 as D (6 bases). Trimming shortened V by 3 bases and J by 2 bases, and 14 bases separated the two germline ends. The CDR3 covers 15 residues. Germline loops: CDR1 MNHEY, CDR2 SMNVEV (reference sequence).